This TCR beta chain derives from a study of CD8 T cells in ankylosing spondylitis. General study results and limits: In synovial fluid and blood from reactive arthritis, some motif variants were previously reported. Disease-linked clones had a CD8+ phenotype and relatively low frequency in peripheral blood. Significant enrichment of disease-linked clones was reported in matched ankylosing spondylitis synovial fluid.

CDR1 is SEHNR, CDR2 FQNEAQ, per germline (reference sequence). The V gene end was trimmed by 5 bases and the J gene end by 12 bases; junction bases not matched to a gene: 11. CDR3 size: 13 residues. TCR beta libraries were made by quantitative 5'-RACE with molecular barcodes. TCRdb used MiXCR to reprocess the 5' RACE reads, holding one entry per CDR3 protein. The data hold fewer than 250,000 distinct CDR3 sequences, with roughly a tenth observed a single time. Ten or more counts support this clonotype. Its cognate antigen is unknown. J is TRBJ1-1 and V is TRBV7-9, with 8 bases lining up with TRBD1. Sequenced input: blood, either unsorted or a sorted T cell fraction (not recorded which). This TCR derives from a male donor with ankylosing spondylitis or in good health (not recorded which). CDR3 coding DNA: TGTGCCAGCAGCCTGACAGGGGAGGTGAGATCTTTCTTT. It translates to CASSLTGEVRSFF.